This T cell receptor (beta chain) is drawn from a study of blood T cell repertoires in COVID-19. Study-level background: Nucleic acid was either cDNA or gDNA, and it came from T cells, B-cell-depleted T cells, or PBMCs.

Cohort assignment relied on participant-reported clinical history. Trimming removed 6 bases at V and 2 bases at J, with 16 bases between. Germline CDR1 and CDR2: SQVTM and ANQGSEA. This CDR3 has 14 residues. TCRdb keeps only in-frame clones here, not all; method: immunoSEQ multiplex PCR. Here the sample spans over 350,000 clones, 80% to 95% being singletons. Source material: PBMCs or T cells enriched from blood (not recorded which). J is TRBJ1-2 and V is TRBV29-1; tentatively, D is TRBD1 (6 bases). This receptor was obtained from a middle-aged woman who had been exposed to COVID-19. The DNA for the CDR3 is TGCAGCGTGTCGAACCTCAGGGGCAACTATGGCTACACCTTC. Protein sequence: CSVSNLRGNYGYTF.